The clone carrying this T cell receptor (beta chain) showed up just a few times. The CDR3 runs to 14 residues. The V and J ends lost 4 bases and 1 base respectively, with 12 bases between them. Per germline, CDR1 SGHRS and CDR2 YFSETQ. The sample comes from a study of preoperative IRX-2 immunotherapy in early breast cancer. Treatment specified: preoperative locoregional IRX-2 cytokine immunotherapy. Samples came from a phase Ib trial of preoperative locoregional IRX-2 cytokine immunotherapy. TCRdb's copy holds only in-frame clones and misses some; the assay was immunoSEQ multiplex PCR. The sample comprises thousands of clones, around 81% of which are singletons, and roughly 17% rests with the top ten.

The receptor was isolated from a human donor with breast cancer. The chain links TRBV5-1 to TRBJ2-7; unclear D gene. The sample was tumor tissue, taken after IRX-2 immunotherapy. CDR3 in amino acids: CASSLMPESYEQYF. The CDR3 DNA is TGCGCCAGCAGCCTGATGCCGGAGTCCTACGAGCAGTACTTC.